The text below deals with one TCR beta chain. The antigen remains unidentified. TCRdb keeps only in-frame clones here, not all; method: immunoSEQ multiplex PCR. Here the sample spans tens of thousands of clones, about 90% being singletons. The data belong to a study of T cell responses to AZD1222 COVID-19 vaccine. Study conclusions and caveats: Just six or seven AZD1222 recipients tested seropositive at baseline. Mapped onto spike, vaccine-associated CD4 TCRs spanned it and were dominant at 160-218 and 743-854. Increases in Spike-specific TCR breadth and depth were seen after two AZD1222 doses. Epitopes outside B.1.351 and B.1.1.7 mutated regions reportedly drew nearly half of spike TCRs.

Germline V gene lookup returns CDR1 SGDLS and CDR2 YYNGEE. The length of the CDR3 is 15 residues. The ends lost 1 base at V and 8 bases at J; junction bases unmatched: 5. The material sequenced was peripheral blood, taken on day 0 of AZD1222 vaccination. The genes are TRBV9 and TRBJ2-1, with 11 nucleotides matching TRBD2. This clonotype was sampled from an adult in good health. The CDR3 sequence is CASSVTSGSTYEQFF. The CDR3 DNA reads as TGTGCCAGCAGCGTAACTAGCGGGAGTACGTATGAGCAGTTCTTC.